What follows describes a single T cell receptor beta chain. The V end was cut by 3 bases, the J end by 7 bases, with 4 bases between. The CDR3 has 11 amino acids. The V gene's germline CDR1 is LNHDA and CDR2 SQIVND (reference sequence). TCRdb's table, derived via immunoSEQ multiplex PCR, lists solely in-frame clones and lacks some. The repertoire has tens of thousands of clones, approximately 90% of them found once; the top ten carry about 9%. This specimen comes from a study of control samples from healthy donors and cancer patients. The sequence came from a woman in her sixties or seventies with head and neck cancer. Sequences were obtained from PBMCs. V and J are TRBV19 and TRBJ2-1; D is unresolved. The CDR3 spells CASSMGNEQFF. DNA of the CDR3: TGTGCCAGTAGTATGGGTAATGAGCAGTTCTTC.